The 30 T cell receptor beta chains listed next were all sequenced from one sample in a study of blood T cell repertoires in COVID-19. Profiling relied on immunoSEQ multiplex PCR, and the TCRdb table lists in-frame clones only, not all of them. The sample holds about 170,000 clones, about 80% seen once. Input material: peripheral blood. Receptors were obtained from a man in his 60s with acute or convalescent COVID-19.

The rearrangement uses TRBV2 and TRBJ1-5, with D tentatively TRBD1 (5 bases). Looked up from germline, CDR1 is SNHLY and CDR2 is FYNNEI. The CDR3 length is 14 residues. V was shortened by 6 bases and J by 5 bases, with 14 bases between the two germline ends. The CDR3 is CASSIKTGDQPQHF. DNA of the CDR3: TGTGCCAGCAGCATTAAAACAGGTGATCAGCCCCAGCATTTT.

This clone has a handful of counts. This rearrangement joins TRBV10-3 to TRBJ1-2; no clear D gene. Germline CDR1 and CDR2: ENHRY and SYGVKD. Trimming removed 8 bases at V and 2 bases at J, with 21 bases between. The CDR3 totals 16 residues. The CDR3 sequence: CAIRGHDGDKNYGYTF. The CDR3 nucleotides read TGTGCCATCCGAGGGCACGACGGAGATAAGAACTATGGCTACACCTTC.

The V and J genes are TRBV5-6 and TRBJ1-1; D uncertain. Germline CDR1 reads SGHDT; CDR2 reads YYEEEE. The CDR3 consists of 17 residues. The V gene lost 1 base and the J gene lost 4 bases, with 20 bases spanning the gap. The CDR3 DNA reads TGTGCCAGCAGCTTGCGTATCCCGGGGAAGGAAGGCACTGAAGCTTTCTTT. It specifies CASSLRIPGKEGTEAFF.

There are a few counts of this clone. In nucleotides, the CDR3 is TGCGCCAGCAGCTTTGCCGGGACAGGGATGAGCGATGGCTACACCTTC. The encoded protein is CASSFAGTGMSDGYTF. The chain couples TRBV5-1 to TRBJ1-2; 9 positions match TRBD1. Germline loops: CDR1 SGHRS, CDR2 YFSETQ. CDR3 length: 16 residues. Germline trimming cut 2 bases from V and 6 bases from J; bases unmatched to any gene: 11.

The chain carries TRBV6-1 and TRBJ1-5; possible D gene TRBD1, 5 bases. CDR3 size: 16 residues. The germline gives CDR1 MNHNS, CDR2 SASEGT. V lost 5 bases to trimming and J lost 0 bases, with 14 bases between them. CDR3 sequence (DNA): TGTGCCAGCAGTCAAGGCCAGGGCCCTAGCAATCAGCCCCAGCATTTT. Its translation is CASSQGQGPSNQPQHF.

This chain connects TRBV3-1 (or the pseudogene TRBV3-2) to TRBJ1-4, with D hard to call. The germline V and J ends were trimmed by 5 bases and 8 bases, with 18 bases remaining between them. There are 15 residues in the CDR3. Germline CDR1 and CDR2: LGHDT and YNNKEL (reference sequence). The CDR3 loop is CASSEGWASLEKLFF. The CDR3, as DNA: TGTGCCAGCAGCGAGGGATGGGCGAGTTTGGAAAAACTGTTTTTT.

The gene calls are TRBV12-5 and TRBJ1-2; 9 bases map to TRBD1. The V gene's germline CDR1 is LGHNT and CDR2 FRNRAP. Losses at the gene ends were 6 bases for V and 4 bases for J; bases not matched to a gene: 6. This CDR3 region has 14 residues. CDR3 residues: CASGPGQGSYGYTF. CDR3 DNA: TGTGCTAGTGGACCGGGACAGGGAAGCTATGGCTACACCTTC.

A few counts support this clone. This sequence joins TRBV12-3 or TRBV12-4 and TRBJ1-2; D might be TRBD1 (5 bases). V gave up 3 bases and J gave up 4 bases, with 9 bases separating them. The CDR3 is 13 residues long. CDR3 coding DNA: TGTGCCAGCAGTTTTGGCGGGACCTATGGCTACACCTTC. It codes for CASSFGGTYGYTF.

V gene TRBV7-2 combines with J gene TRBJ2-7; D is perhaps TRBD2 (6 bases). There are 15 residues in the CDR3. The germline V and J ends were trimmed by 3 bases and 2 bases, with 14 bases remaining between them. Germline loops: CDR1 SGHTA, CDR2 FQGNSA. The CDR3 is CASSLGGWSAYEQYF. CDR3 in DNA: TGTGCCAGCAGCTTGGGGGGATGGTCAGCCTACGAGCAGTACTTC.

In nucleotides, the CDR3 is TGTGCCAGCAGACAGGGCGTGACCTATGGCTACACCTTC. Its translation: CASRQGVTYGYTF. The gene calls are TRBV2 and TRBJ1-2; perhaps TRBD1 as D (6 bases). The CDR3 covers 13 residues. V lost 6 bases, J lost 4 bases, and 12 bases lay in between. Germline lookup yields CDR1 SNHLY and CDR2 FYNNEI.

Notes on this clone: One junction end does not reproduce the germline sequence, and a read error may be involved. This chain uses TRBV27 with TRBJ2-7; 8 bases are a match to TRBD1. The CDR3 is 17 residues long. Per the germline V gene, CDR1 is MNHEY and CDR2 is SMNVEV (reference sequence). The CDR3: CASSLSVTRDRTYEQYF. The CDR3 DNA is TGTGCCAGCAGCTTATCAGTTACCCGGGACAGGACCTACGAGCAGTACTTC.

V gene TRBV5-1 combines with J gene TRBJ2-5, with D perhaps matching TRBD1 (6 bases). From germline, CDR1 is SGHRS and CDR2 YFSETQ. This CDR3 region has 16 residues. Deletions cut 0 bases from V and 2 bases from J, with 14 bases between. This chain's CDR3 is CASSLEPTGAQETQYF. The CDR3 bases are TGCGCCAGCAGCTTGGAACCGACAGGAGCGCAAGAGACCCAGTACTTC. The full variable domain, rest sourced from reference TRBV5-1 and TRBJ2-5, is KAGVTQTPRYLIKTRGQQVTLSCSPISGHRSVSWYQQTPGQGLQFLFEYFSETQRNKGNFPGRFSGRQFSNSRSEMNVSTLELGDSALYLCASSLEPTGAQETQYFGPGTRLLVL.

V gene TRBV18 combines with J gene TRBJ1-2; no definite D call. CDR3 size: 13 residues. Trimming removed 5 bases from V and 2 bases from J, with 9 bases in between. Germline values: CDR1 KGHSH, CDR2 LQKENI. CDR3 bases: TGTGCCAGCTCAGACACCAAAAACTATGGCTACACCTTC. Its protein is CASSDTKNYGYTF.

This chain links TRBV6-6 with TRBJ2-1, with 10 bases fitting TRBD1. This CDR3 is built from 16 residues. Germline CDR1 MNHNY, CDR2 SVGAGI (reference sequence). J lost 8 bases, V lost 5 bases, and 12 bases had no gene match. The CDR3 sequence is CASSPQPGQGFDEQFF. The CDR3, as DNA: TGTGCCAGCAGTCCCCAACCGGGACAGGGGTTCGATGAGCAGTTCTTC.

J is TRBJ1-2 and V is TRBV5-1, with 7 bases matching TRBD1. The ends lost 4 bases at V and 8 bases at J; junction bases unmatched: 8. This CDR3 is 13 amino acids long. Germline V gene data show CDR1 as SGHRS and CDR2 as YFSETQ. This CDR3 is CASSQDRPEGYTF. The CDR3 region has the DNA TGCGCCAGCAGCCAGGACAGGCCGGAAGGCTACACCTTC.

This clone was counted once. The J gene is TRBJ2-3, the V gene TRBV12-3 or TRBV12-4; D call uncertain. Trimming took off 5 bases at V and 3 bases at J, with 6 bases between the two ends. The CDR3 runs 12 residues. The CDR3 DNA is TGTGCCAGCAGTATGACAACAGATACGCAGTATTTT. It encodes CASSMTTDTQYF.

This clone turned up a few times. The DNA for the CDR3 is TGTGCCAGCAGCAAAGAACTACTGGAAAACATTCAGTACTTC. Its translation is CASSKELLENIQYF. The chain joins TRBV21-1 to TRBJ2-4; the table names TRBD2, a call not compared with the DNA. TRBV21-1 is termed a pseudogene. The CDR3 totals 14 residues.

This clone was detected only once. The rearrangement joins TRBV24-1 to TRBJ2-1, with TRBD2 identical over 16 bases. Unmatched junction bases numbered 11, after V lost 7 bases and J lost 9 bases. The CDR3 contains 17 residues. Per the germline V gene, CDR1 is KGHDR and CDR2 is SFDVKD. Written as DNA, the CDR3 is TGTGCCACCAGCGTTTCCGGGACTAGCGGGGGGGGGAGTGAGCAGTTCTTC. Its protein is CATSVSGTSGGGSEQFF.

The chain uses TRBV5-1 and TRBJ1-5, with D perhaps TRBD1 (6 bases). The length of the CDR3 is 15 residues. CDR1 is SGHRS, CDR2 YFSETQ, per germline. Trimming took off 0 bases at V and 6 bases at J, with 13 bases between the two ends. Here the CDR3 reads CASSLGAGAGQPQHF. DNA for the CDR3: TGCGCCAGCAGCTTGGGGGCGGGGGCGGGTCAGCCCCAGCATTTT.

This chain joins TRBV7-8 and TRBJ2-3; 7 nucleotides match TRBD1. The CDR3 sequence is 14 residues long. Germline lookup yields CDR1 SGHVS and CDR2 FQNEAQ. V lost 10 bases to trimming and J lost 0 bases; unmatched junction nucleotides: 7. CDR3 bases: TGTGCCACTCGACAGGGCACTAGCACAGATACGCAGTATTTT. This encodes CATRQGTSTDTQYF.

The chain carries TRBV6-5 and TRBJ1-2; TRBD1 matches at 7 bases. V lost 2 bases and J lost 8; bases outside the gene matches: 5. CDR3 length equals 13 residues. Germline CDR1 reads MNHEY; CDR2 reads SVGAGI. DNA of the CDR3: TGTGCCAGCAGTTACGGGCAGGGGGACGGCTACACCTTC. Protein sequence: CASSYGQGDGYTF.

The rearrangement links TRBV5-6 to TRBJ2-5, with TRBD2 matching 8 bases. The ends lost 3 bases at V and 5 bases at J; junction bases unmatched: 9. CDR3 length equals 15 residues. CDR1 and CDR2 (germline): SGHDT, YYEEEE. CDR3 residues: CASSSSGLGDETQYF. CDR3 sequence (DNA): TGTGCCAGCAGCTCCTCGGGACTAGGTGATGAGACCCAGTACTTC.

V usage is TRBV6-5 and J usage is TRBJ1-1; D ambiguous. Trimming pared 4 bases from V and 0 bases from J, leaving 12 bases between. Germline V CDR1 and CDR2: MNHEY, SVGAGI. This CDR3 is 15 amino acids long. DNA of the CDR3: TGTGCCAGCAGTTCCGAGACGGGAATGAACACTGAAGCTTTCTTT. This encodes CASSSETGMNTEAFF.

This chain links TRBV12-3 or TRBV12-4 with TRBJ1-2; the D is unclear. The V end lost 6 bases, the J end lost 8 bases, and 7 bases lay between the germline ends. The length of the CDR3 is 10 residues. The CDR3 region is CASSIRGYTF. The CDR3 coding sequence is TGTGCCAGCAGCATTCGGGGCTACACCTTC.

This sequence joins TRBV27 and TRBJ2-2; TRBD2 is a possible D gene (5 bases). This CDR3 spans 14 amino acids. Per germline, CDR1 MNHEY and CDR2 SMNVEV (reference sequence). V was trimmed by 3 bases and J by 1 base, leaving 6 bases between them. The CDR3 nucleotides read TGTGCCAGCAGTTTCGGAGGGAACACCGGGGAGCTGTTTTTT. Translated, it gives CASSFGGNTGELFF.

The chain combines TRBV29-1 with TRBJ2-3, with D maybe TRBD2 (6 bases). This CDR3 region has 14 residues. V was cut by 2 bases and J by 1 base, with 10 bases left in between. Germline V lookup: CDR1 SQVTM, CDR2 ANQGSEA. The CDR3 region has the DNA TGCAGCGTTGAATTGGGACTCCGCACAGATACGCAGTATTTT. Translation gives CSVELGLRTDTQYF.

This clone was found once. This chain joins TRBV5-4 and TRBJ2-3; 11 bases line up with TRBD2. The V gene end was trimmed by 4 bases and the J gene end by 1 base; junction bases not matched to a gene: 2. The CDR3 is 15 amino acids. Germline lookup yields CDR1 SGHNT and CDR2 YYREEE (reference sequence). CDR3: CASSELAGGTDTQYF. The CDR3, as DNA: TGTGCCAGCAGCGAACTAGCGGGGGGCACAGATACGCAGTATTTT.

This chain connects TRBV30 to TRBJ1-1; D gene unclear. The length of the CDR3 is 15 residues. The V end was cut by 2 bases, the J end by 3 bases, with 16 bases between. Germline-derived CDR1 and CDR2 are GTSNPN and SVGIG (reference sequence). CDR3 sequence reads: CAWSFLGREDTEAFF. CDR3 nucleotide sequence: TGTGCCTGGAGTTTCCTCGGGAGGGAGGACACTGAAGCTTTCTTT.

The rearrangement joins TRBV5-6 to TRBJ1-4; D call uncertain. V lost 5 bases and J 8 bases, leaving 13 bases between the germline ends. The CDR3 contains 13 residues. CDR1 and CDR2 (germline): SGHDT, YYEEEE. The CDR3 DNA sequence: TGTGCCAGCAGTAGGCGGATTGAAGAAAAACTGTTTTTT. This gives the protein CASSRRIEEKLFF.

This clone was recorded a few times. This chain uses TRBV5-1 with TRBJ1-1; 7 bases line up with TRBD1. The CDR3 consists of 15 residues. The germline CDR1 and CDR2 sequences are SGHRS and YFSETQ. J was trimmed by 1 base and V by 4 bases; bases with no gene match: 7. The chain's CDR3 is CASSITGARNTEAFF. The DNA for the CDR3 is TGCGCCAGCAGCATTACAGGGGCCAGGAACACTGAAGCTTTCTTT.